Each of the 28 T cell receptor beta chains below was sequenced from the same sample in a study of T cell responses to AZD1222 COVID-19 vaccine. This table comes from immunoSEQ multiplex PCR, and its TCRdb copy is limited to in-frame clones, with some not included. The sample gives some 130,000 clones, 90% of which show up once; roughly 7.2% is in the top ten. Material: peripheral blood, obtained on day 0 of AZD1222 vaccination. The source is an adult in good health.

The chain joins TRBV19 to TRBJ2-2; D may be TRBD2 (6 bases). The CDR3 extends over 14 amino acids. Trimming removed 6 bases from V and 5 bases from J, with 13 bases in between. CDR1 is LNHDA and CDR2 is SQIVND in the germline V gene (reference sequence). The CDR3 nucleotides are TGTGCCAGTAGGTGGGGGGATAGGACCGGGGAGCTGTTTTTT. Protein: CASRWGDRTGELFF.

CDR3 coding DNA: TGTGCCAGCTGCTGGGGACTAGCGGGGACCGGGGAGCTGTTTTTT. This codes for CASCWGLAGTGELFF. The chain recombines TRBV5-6 with TRBJ2-2; 13 bases line up with TRBD2. Germline V gene sequence: CDR1 SGHDT, CDR2 YYEEEE. The V gene end was trimmed by 7 bases and the J gene end by 5 bases; junction bases not matched to a gene: 5. This CDR3 comprises 15 residues.

The CDR3 loop reads CASSGDSSTDTQYF. CDR3 DNA: TGTGCCAGCAGTGGGGACAGCAGCACAGATACGCAGTATTTT. The chain joins TRBV28 to TRBJ2-3; 7 nucleotides align to TRBD1. Trimming took 5 bases from V and 0 from J; bases not matched to a gene: 2. The germline CDR1 and CDR2 sequences are MDHEN and SYDVKM. The CDR3 has 14 residues.

The rearrangement uses TRBV28 and TRBJ1-1, with a possible D match to TRBD1 (6 bases). The CDR3 spans 13 residues. V lost 3 bases, J lost 3 bases, and 8 bases lay in between. Germline CDR1 and CDR2: MDHEN and SYDVKM. CDR3 coding DNA: TGTGCCAGCAGTTTTACAGGGTACACTGAAGCTTTCTTT. Protein product: CASSFTGYTEAFF.

V is TRBV9 and J is TRBJ1-2, with TRBD1 matching over 7 bases. The length of the CDR3 is 15 residues. V lost 0 bases, J lost 13 bases, and 15 bases stayed unmatched. Per germline, CDR1 SGDLS and CDR2 YYNGEE. Written as DNA, the CDR3 is TGTGCCAGCAGCGTAGGCCCCGGACAGGCCCGAGTGGGCACCTTC. This translates into CASSVGPGQARVGTF.

The chain recombines TRBV5-1 with TRBJ2-1; D is unresolved. Per germline, CDR1 SGHRS and CDR2 YFSETQ. The CDR3 consists of 16 residues. V lost 4 bases, J lost 5 bases, and 19 bases lay in between. The CDR3 loop reads CASSPPNGRAHNEQFF. CDR3 sequence (DNA): TGCGCCAGCAGCCCCCCGAACGGACGAGCCCACAATGAGCAGTTCTTC.

This clone was recorded only once. CDR3 sequence (DNA): TGTGCCAGCAGCGTACTAGCGGGGGGTTCCTACGAGCAGTACTTC. Its translation: CASSVLAGGSYEQYF. V gene TRBV7-2 combines with J gene TRBJ2-7, with 12 nucleotides matching TRBD2. The germline V gene encodes CDR1 SGHTA and CDR2 FQGNSA. V shed 5 bases, J shed 1 base, and the junction held 3 bases outside the gene matches. This CDR3 region has 15 residues.

In this sample, this clone turned up once. The chain uses TRBV11-2 and TRBJ1-1; D remains unclear. The germline V and J ends were trimmed by 1 base and 11 bases, with 14 bases remaining between them. Germline-derived CDR1 and CDR2 are SGHAT and FQNNGV. CDR3 length equals 13 residues. This CDR3 reads CASSLVRTIRAFF. The CDR3 DNA sequence: TGTGCCAGCAGCTTAGTCCGGACCATAAGGGCTTTCTTT. Full variable domain (remainder filled in from reference TRBV11-2 and TRBJ1-1): EAGVAQSPRYKIIEKRQSVAFWCNPISGHATLYWYQQILGQGPKLLIQFQNNGVVDDSQLPKDRFSAERLKGVDSTLKIQPAKLEDSAVYLCASSLVRTIRAFFGQGTRLTVV.

The chain has TRBV10-3 and TRBJ2-1, with 11 nucleotides matching TRBD2. This CDR3 has 13 residues. With V trimmed by 3 bases and J by 10 bases, 2 bases remained unmatched. Germline V gene data show CDR1 as ENHRY and CDR2 as SYGVKD. The CDR3 nucleotides are TGTGCCATCAGTGACCTAGCGGGGGGCGAGCAGTTCTTC. Its translation: CAISDLAGGEQFF.

This chain links TRBV11-2 with TRBJ1-2; perhaps TRBD1 as D (5 bases). Trimming left V 1 base short and J 7 bases short, with 13 bases between. The germline gives CDR1 SGHAT, CDR2 FQNNGV. This CDR3 region has 14 residues. CDR3 nucleotides: TGTGCCAGCAGCTTAGTCCAGGGAAGGGGTGGCTACACCTTC. Protein sequence: CASSLVQGRGGYTF.

The chain couples TRBV28 to TRBJ1-2, with TRBD1 matching 11 bases. Germline-derived CDR1 and CDR2 are MDHEN and SYDVKM. The ends lost 2 bases at V and 3 bases at J; junction bases unmatched: 14. The CDR3 runs to 19 residues. In DNA, the CDR3 is TGTGCCAGCAGTTTACTGGAGACCCGGACAGGGGGCTTTGACTATGGCTACACCTTC. This encodes CASSLLETRTGGFDYGYTF.

This clone was counted once. J is TRBJ2-7 and V is TRBV19, with 11 nucleotides matching TRBD1. Germline V gives CDR1 LNHDA, CDR2 SQIVND (reference sequence). V gave up 6 bases and J gave up 2 bases; unmatched junction bases: 3. This CDR3 has 14 amino acids. The CDR3 DNA follows: TGTGCCAGTAGCTCGGGACAGGGGGCCTACGAGCAGTACTTC. Its protein product is CASSSGQGAYEQYF.

The V gene is TRBV19, the J gene TRBJ2-2; D is unclear. Trimming took 7 bases from V and 6 from J, leaving 6 bases between them. CDR1 is LNHDA and CDR2 is SQIVND in the germline V gene (reference sequence). The CDR3 contains 11 residues. For the CDR3, the DNA is TGTGCCAGTAACCTCGCCGGGGAGCTGTTTTTT. Encoded protein: CASNLAGELFF.

The genes are TRBV4-1 and TRBJ1-6; 9 bases are shared with TRBD1. Looked up from germline, CDR1 is MGHRA and CDR2 is YSYEKL. The CDR3 covers 19 residues. The junction had 20 bases not matched to a gene; V was cut back by 4 bases and J by 10 bases. CDR3 in amino acids: CASSRIRDRAALRSSPLHF. CDR3 nucleotides: TGCGCCAGCAGCCGCATCCGGGACAGGGCGGCGTTAAGGAGCTCACCCCTCCACTTT.

CDR3 coding DNA: TGTGCCAGCAGTTACGGGCGCCAGGCAAACACTGAAGCTTTCTTT. This translates into CASSYGRQANTEAFF. The chain carries TRBV6-2 or TRBV6-3 and TRBJ1-1, with D unclear. Trimming shortened V by 2 bases and J by 2 bases, and 12 bases separated the two germline ends. CDR3 length: 15 residues. Germline V CDR1 and CDR2: MNHEY, SVGEGT.

This chain joins TRBV10-3 and TRBJ2-7; 16 positions agree with TRBD2. This CDR3 is built from 15 residues. V shed 7 bases and J 5 bases; nucleotides not matched to a gene: 5. Germline V CDR1 and CDR2: ENHRY, SYGVKD. CDR3 region: CAIKGLAGGLDEQYF. For the CDR3, the DNA is TGTGCCATCAAGGGACTAGCGGGGGGGCTGGACGAGCAGTACTTC.

The chain is built from TRBV18 and TRBJ2-3; D remains ambiguous. With 2 bases removed from V and 6 bases from J, the gap between germline ends came to 6 bases. The CDR3 covers 12 residues. The germline V gene has CDR1 KGHSH and CDR2 LQKENI. CDR3: CASSPSQDTQYF. In DNA form, the CDR3 reads TGTGCCAGCTCACCATCACAGGATACGCAGTATTTT.

V and J are TRBV4-3 and TRBJ1-2; 8 nucleotides align to TRBD1. CDR3 length: 15 residues. Germline V CDR1 and CDR2: LGHNA, YSLEER. The V segment lost 0 bases and the J segment 4 bases; nucleotides outside the gene matches: 4. The CDR3 reads CASSQDRGRTYGYTF. As DNA, the CDR3 is TGCGCCAGCAGCCAAGACAGGGGGCGTACCTATGGCTACACCTTC.

The rearrangement links TRBV7-2 to TRBJ1-1; D is undetermined. The ends were cut back, 4 bases at V and 6 bases at J, with 12 bases in the middle. The length of the CDR3 is 13 residues. Germline loops: CDR1 SGHTA, CDR2 FQGNSA. The CDR3 DNA follows: TGTGCCAGCAGCTATTATCTGGAGGCTGAAGCTTTCTTT. Protein sequence: CASSYYLEAEAFF.

The rearrangement joins TRBV6-5 to TRBJ2-7, with 7 bases lining up with TRBD1. CDR3 length: 15 amino acids. J lost 0 bases, V lost 6 bases, and 8 bases had no gene match. Looked up from germline, CDR1 is MNHEY and CDR2 is SVGAGI. CDR3 nucleotide sequence: TGTGCCAGCAGCATCAGAGGGGGCCCCTCCTACGAGCAGTACTTC. It encodes CASSIRGGPSYEQYF.

The chain couples TRBV6-2 or TRBV6-3 to TRBJ2-3; 10 nucleotides match TRBD2. From germline, CDR1 is MNHEY and CDR2 SVGEGT. The CDR3 extends over 16 amino acids. Trimming cost V 0 bases and J 5 bases; bases outside gene matches: 5. The CDR3 spells CASSYSERGGEDTQYF. The CDR3 DNA reads TGTGCCAGCAGTTACTCGGAGCGGGGGGGCGAAGATACGCAGTATTTT.

The V call is TRBV5-1, the J call TRBJ2-5; the D is unclear. Between the trimmed V and J ends, which lost 2 bases and 4 bases, there was a span of 15 bases. The CDR3 spans 15 residues. Germline assignment: CDR1 SGHRS and CDR2 YFSETQ. CDR3 sequence reads: CASSLYGSLGETQYF. DNA of the CDR3: TGCGCCAGCAGCTTATACGGGTCGTTGGGAGAGACCCAGTACTTC.

This clone was counted once. The chain joins TRBV29-1 to TRBJ2-2; 7 bases agree with TRBD1. Trimming cost V 6 bases and J 7 bases; bases outside gene matches: 14. The CDR3 is 15 amino acids. Germline V gene lookup returns CDR1 SQVTM and CDR2 ANQGSEA. The CDR3 sequence: CSVVRTQGINGELFF. In nucleotides, the CDR3 is TGCAGCGTAGTAAGGACACAGGGGATAAACGGGGAGCTGTTTTTT.

V gene TRBV9 combines with J gene TRBJ1-1; D is unresolved. The length of the CDR3 is 12 residues. Germline values: CDR1 SGDLS, CDR2 YYNGEE. V was cut by 4 bases and J by 8 bases, with 12 bases left in between. CDR3 bases: TGTGCCAGCAGCTCGGGTGGGCAGGAAGCTTTCTTT. Protein product: CASSSGGQEAFF.

This clone was picked up many times. The genes are TRBV11-2 and TRBJ1-1; D uncertain. Germline CDR1 and CDR2: SGHAT and FQNNGV. V gave up 11 bases and J gave up 0 bases, with 13 bases separating them. The CDR3 has 13 residues. The CDR3 loop reads CAAVGGVNTEAFF. The CDR3 DNA is TGTGCCGCGGTTGGTGGGGTGAACACTGAAGCTTTCTTT.

J is TRBJ1-2 and V is TRBV7-2; tentative D call: TRBD1 (5 bases). The germline CDR1 and CDR2 sequences are SGHTA and FQGNSA. Trimming removed 2 bases from V and 0 bases from J, with 10 bases in between. The CDR3 sequence is 15 residues long. Written as DNA, the CDR3 is TGTGCCAGCAGCTTAATGGGACCTGCTAACTATGGCTACACCTTC. Translated: CASSLMGPANYGYTF.

The chain is built from TRBV28 and TRBJ1-3; D is unclear. CDR3 length equals 16 residues. Germline V gene data show CDR1 as MDHEN and CDR2 as SYDVKM. The V and J ends lost 4 bases and 0 bases respectively, with 13 bases between them. The CDR3 DNA reads TGTGCCAGCAGTTCTAGGCAGGTGTACTCTGGAAACACCATATATTTT. As protein: CASSSRQVYSGNTIYF. The whole variable domain, filled in from reference TRBV28 and TRBJ1-3, reads DVKVTQSSRYLVKRTGEKVFLECVQDMDHENMFWYRQDPGLGLRLIYFSYDVKMKEKGDIPEGYSVSREKKERFSLILESASTNQTSMYLCASSSRQVYSGNTIYFGEGSWLTVV.

The V and J genes are TRBV5-4 and TRBJ2-7; 9 bases match TRBD2. The CDR3 is made up of 16 amino acids. Trimming removed 4 bases from V and 5 bases from J; junction bases left unmatched: 13. Germline CDR1 is SGHNT and CDR2 is YYREEE (reference sequence). The CDR3 sequence is CASSPSSGTSHHEQYF. The CDR3 DNA follows: TGTGCCAGCAGCCCTTCCTCCGGGACTAGCCATCACGAGCAGTACTTC.